The 23 T cell receptor beta chains given below trace back to one sample, sequenced in a study of OX40 agonist ivuxolimab in advanced cancers. TCRdb's copy holds only in-frame clones and misses some; the assay was immunoSEQ multiplex PCR. In the table there are some 14,000 clones, 75% to 90% of which are singletons. Here the sequenced sample was CD4+ or CD8+ T cells sorted from blood, taken in a trial of the OX40 agonist ivuxolimab. These receptors came from an adult with an advanced solid tumor such as melanoma, head and neck, liver or kidney cancer.

The rearrangement links TRBV6-6 to TRBJ2-1; D is unresolved. The V end was cut by 5 bases, the J end by 3 bases, with 5 bases between. The CDR3 is made up of 12 amino acids. The germline gives CDR1 MNHNY, CDR2 SVGAGI (reference sequence). The DNA of the CDR3 is TGTGCCAGCAGTCAAGGCTACAATGAGCAGTTCTTC. It codes for CASSQGYNEQFF.

The chain uses TRBV6-1 and TRBJ2-7; D is perhaps TRBD1 (6 bases). Germline CDR1 reads MNHNS; CDR2 reads SASEGT. Trimming left V 8 bases short and J 6 bases short, with 14 bases between. The CDR3 loop spans 12 amino acids. The CDR3 DNA follows: TGTGCCAGCCGCCCTCAGGGGACCGAGCAGTACTTC. This gives the protein CASRPQGTEQYF.

The V gene is TRBV13, the J gene TRBJ2-1, with no clear D. Looked up from germline, CDR1 is PRHDT and CDR2 is FYEKMQ (reference sequence). Trimming took 5 bases from V and 5 from J, leaving 10 bases between them. The CDR3 is made up of 13 amino acids. The CDR3 DNA sequence: TGTGCCAGCAGCCTCCGGCCGAACAATGAGCAGTTCTTC. Amino acid sequence: CASSLRPNNEQFF.

V gene TRBV4-1 combines with J gene TRBJ1-5; D remains ambiguous. The V gene's germline CDR1 is MGHRA and CDR2 YSYEKL. V lost 3 bases, J lost 0 bases, and 3 bases lay in between. The CDR3 loop spans 13 amino acids. CDR3 protein: CASSQGSNQPQHF. The CDR3 DNA sequence: TGCGCCAGCAGCCAGGGTAGCAATCAGCCCCAGCATTTT.

J is TRBJ2-3 and V is TRBV13, with TRBD2 matching 12 bases. The CDR3 is 15 amino acids. Germline lookup yields CDR1 PRHDT and CDR2 FYEKMQ (reference sequence). After removal of 4 bases from V and 7 bases from J, the junction contained 6 bases not matched to a gene. CDR3 in DNA: TGTGCCAGCAGCTATGGGACTAGCGGGTCCCATACGCAGTATTTT. Translating it yields CASSYGTSGSHTQYF. The whole variable domain, filled in from reference TRBV13 and TRBJ2-3, reads AAGVIQSPRHLIKEKRETATLKCYPIPRHDTVYWYQQGPGQDPQFLISFYEKMQSDKGSIPDRFSAQQFSDYHSELNMSSLELGDSALYFCASSYGTSGSHTQYFGPGTRLTVL.

V and J are TRBV7-9 and TRBJ1-2; 9 positions agree with TRBD1. V lost 5 bases, J lost 0 bases, and 7 bases stayed unmatched. Germline-derived CDR1 and CDR2 are SEHNR and FQNEAQ (reference sequence). This CDR3 has 16 residues. The CDR3 sequence: CASSAGQGSSNYGYTF. In DNA form, the CDR3 reads TGTGCCAGCAGCGCGGGACAGGGATCGTCTAACTATGGCTACACCTTC.

V gene TRBV5-6 combines with J gene TRBJ2-2, with a possible D match to TRBD1 (6 bases). Per the germline V gene, CDR1 is SGHDT and CDR2 is YYEEEE. Trimming pared 4 bases from V and 5 bases from J, leaving 9 bases between. The CDR3 length is 13 residues. This chain's CDR3 is CASSGTPTGELFF. The CDR3 DNA follows: TGTGCCAGCAGCGGGACACCGACCGGGGAGCTGTTTTTT.

The chain employs TRBV6-5 and TRBJ1-1; 8 bases are a match to TRBD1. CDR1 MNHEY and CDR2 SVGAGI come from the germline V gene. With 2 bases clipped from V and 4 bases from J, the junction kept 6 bases outside the gene matches. CDR3 length equals 15 residues. The CDR3 is CASSYPGQAPTEAFF. As DNA, the CDR3 is TGTGCCAGCAGTTACCCGGGACAGGCCCCCACTGAAGCTTTCTTT.

The chain has TRBV6-5 and TRBJ1-5; D gene ambiguous. Germline V gene data show CDR1 as MNHEY and CDR2 as SVGAGI. The CDR3 is 13 residues long. Trimming removed 0 bases from V and 7 bases from J, with 7 bases in between. The chain's CDR3 is CASSYSLRQPQHF. CDR3 nucleotide sequence: TGTGCCAGCAGTTACTCGTTACGACAGCCCCAGCATTTT.

The chain joins TRBV6-1 to TRBJ2-7, with 9 bases matching TRBD2. Germline trimming cut 8 bases from V and 4 bases from J; bases unmatched to any gene: 6. Germline V CDR1 and CDR2: MNHNS, SASEGT. The CDR3 spans 13 residues. The CDR3 is CASLAGSHYEQYF. Written as DNA, the CDR3 is TGTGCCAGCCTAGCGGGGAGTCATTACGAGCAGTACTTC.

J is TRBJ1-5 and V is TRBV6-1, with TRBD1 as a possible D gene (5 bases). Germline loops: CDR1 MNHNS, CDR2 SASEGT. Between the trimmed V and J ends, which lost 1 base and 2 bases, there was a span of 12 bases. This CDR3 has 16 amino acids. DNA for the CDR3: TGTGCCAGCAGTGAAGGTGTCGGGACTGGCAATCAGCCCCAGCATTTT. This gives the protein CASSEGVGTGNQPQHF.

This clone appeared a single time. J is TRBJ2-7 and V is TRBV19, with 10 nucleotides matching TRBD1. This CDR3 comprises 14 residues. Germline CDR1 reads LNHDA; CDR2 reads SQIVND (reference sequence). V shed 3 bases and J 4 bases; nucleotides not matched to a gene: 3. The CDR3 loop is CASSIGTGVYEQYF. CDR3 in DNA: TGTGCCAGTAGTATCGGGACAGGGGTGTACGAGCAGTACTTC.

V is TRBV9 and J is TRBJ1-4, with unresolved D. There are 15 residues in the CDR3. Trimming took off 3 bases at V and 0 bases at J, with 9 bases between the two ends. Germline assignment: CDR1 SGDLS and CDR2 YYNGEE. The CDR3 loop reads CASSEESSTNEKLFF. The CDR3, as DNA: TGTGCCAGCAGCGAGGAGAGCTCAACTAATGAAAAACTGTTTTTT.

The J gene is TRBJ1-1, the V gene TRBV4-1, with D unresolved. The length of the CDR3 is 11 residues. Germline V gives CDR1 MGHRA, CDR2 YSYEKL. V was shortened by 5 bases and J by 1 base, with 2 bases between the two germline ends. The CDR3 bases are TGCGCCAGCAGCGAGAACACTGAAGCTTTCTTT. Its protein product is CASSENTEAFF.

The gene calls are TRBV9 and TRBJ1-2; D is undetermined. This CDR3 region has 12 residues. The germline V gene has CDR1 SGDLS and CDR2 YYNGEE. V was pared by 4 bases and J by 1 base, with 5 bases between. The CDR3 loop is CASSPSNYGYTF. In nucleotides, the CDR3 is TGTGCCAGCAGCCCGAGTAACTATGGCTACACCTTC.

This rearrangement joins TRBV7-9 to TRBJ2-5; the D is unclear. Deletions cut 5 bases from V and 3 bases from J, with 10 bases between. Germline-derived CDR1 and CDR2 are SEHNR and FQNEAQ (reference sequence). The CDR3 spans 13 residues. This CDR3 is CASSPYSEETQYF. In nucleotides, the CDR3 is TGTGCCAGCAGCCCGTACAGCGAAGAGACCCAGTACTTC.

The chain combines TRBV7-3 with TRBJ1-6; TRBD1 agrees at 7 bases. The J segment lost 7 bases and the V segment lost 0 bases, leaving 3 bases of the junction unmatched. This CDR3 has 15 amino acids. Germline V gene lookup returns CDR1 SGHTA and CDR2 FQGTGA. CDR3 protein: CASSLTPGGNSPLHF. The CDR3 coding sequence is TGTGCCAGCAGCTTAACCCCAGGGGGAAATTCACCCCTCCACTTT. Based on the CDR3 plus reference TRBV7-3 and TRBJ1-6, the full variable domain is GAGVSQTPSNKVTEKGKYVELRCDPISGHTALYWYRQSLGQGPEFLIYFQGTGAADDSGLPNDRFFAVRPEGSVSTLKIQRTERGDSAVYLCASSLTPGGNSPLHFGNGTRLTVT.

The V gene is TRBV7-9, the J gene TRBJ1-1; D uncertain. This CDR3 has 12 residues. Per the germline V gene, CDR1 is SEHNR and CDR2 is FQNEAQ (reference sequence). The V end lost 3 bases, the J end lost 5 bases, and 7 bases lay between the germline ends. The CDR3 is CASSFETTEAFF. The CDR3 DNA follows: TGTGCCAGCAGCTTTGAGACGACTGAAGCTTTCTTT.

As DNA, the CDR3 is TGTGCCAGCAGCGCGGGACTAGCGGGAGCGGATACGCAGTATTTT. It translates to CASSAGLAGADTQYF. The chain is built from TRBV7-7 and TRBJ2-3, with 14 nucleotides matching TRBD2. This CDR3 has 15 amino acids. From germline, CDR1 is SSHAT and CDR2 FNYEAQ (reference sequence). The V and J ends lost 5 bases and 6 bases, in that order; junction bases with no gene match: 4. The whole variable domain, remainder taken from reference TRBV7-7 and TRBJ2-3, is GAGVSQSPRYKVTKRGQDVTLRCDPISSHATLYWYQQALGQGPEFLTYFNYEAQPDKSGLPSDRFSAERPEGSISTLTIQRTEQRDSAMYRCASSAGLAGADTQYFGPGTRLTVL.

The chain recombines TRBV9 with TRBJ1-2; perhaps TRBD1 as D (5 bases). V was clipped by 4 bases and J by 8 bases, with 9 bases between them. From germline, CDR1 is SGDLS and CDR2 YYNGEE. The CDR3 contains 11 residues. The CDR3 protein is CASSLQGGYTF. DNA for the CDR3: TGTGCCAGCAGCCTCCAGGGCGGCTACACCTTC.

This sequence joins TRBV5-6 and TRBJ2-1; 8 bases fit TRBD1. V was pared by 4 bases and J by 0 bases, with 9 bases of the junction left unmatched. Germline lookup yields CDR1 SGHDT and CDR2 YYEEEE. CDR3 length: 17 amino acids. CDR3 region: CASSNRTGFLSYNEQFF. CDR3 DNA sequence: TGTGCCAGCAGCAACAGGACAGGGTTCCTCTCCTACAATGAGCAGTTCTTC.

The chain links TRBV30 to TRBJ1-5; D is ambiguous. The germline V gene encodes CDR1 GTSNPN and CDR2 SVGIG (reference sequence). Trimming removed 0 bases from V and 11 bases from J, with 11 bases in between. This CDR3 is 12 amino acids long. This chain's CDR3 is CAWSVRAAAQHF. The CDR3 nucleotides are TGTGCCTGGAGTGTACGCGCCGCGGCCCAGCATTTT.

The count of this clone is one. The chain employs TRBV7-9 and TRBJ2-1; 7 bases match TRBD2. Germline V gene lookup returns CDR1 SEHNR and CDR2 FQNEAQ (reference sequence). The V segment lost 7 bases and the J segment 9 bases; nucleotides outside the gene matches: 6. CDR3 length: 12 residues. The CDR3 is CASTLTSFEQFF. The CDR3 region has the DNA TGTGCCAGCACCCTGACTAGCTTTGAGCAGTTCTTC.